This TCR beta chain emerged from a study of memory CD4+ T cells and cytomegalovirus serostatus. Looking at the study overall: Healthy Belgian adult donors included roughly ten CMV-positive and some 24 CMV-negative people.

Clones were sequenced by immunoSEQ multiplex PCR, and TCRdb holds only the in-frame ones, with some missing. The sample includes roughly 84,000 clones, roughly 80% seen only once; the top ten take around 0.8%. Single viable CD3+CD4+CD8-CD45RO+ cells were sorted as the memory CD4+ T cells. After thawing, CD4+ T cells were positively selected. Study conclusions and caveats: Each of approximately 69 CMV-associated TCRbeta sequences occurred in one to five individuals.

This clone was recorded once. The antigen remains undetermined. V lost 0 bases, J lost 4 bases, and 10 bases lay in between. Germline CDR1 is SGHNT and CDR2 is YYREEE (reference sequence). The CDR3 sequence is 14 residues long. This clonotype was sampled from an adult in good health and CMV-seronegative. The rearrangement uses TRBV5-4 and TRBJ2-5; D gene unclear. The sample comprised memory CD4+ T cells from blood. The CDR3 DNA follows: TGTGCCAGCAGCTTGGACAAGGATGGAGAGACCCAGTACTTC. Its protein is CASSLDKDGETQYF. Variable domain in full (rest from reference TRBV5-4 and TRBJ2-5): ETGVTQSPTHLIKTRGQQVTLRCSSQSGHNTVSWYQQALGQGPQFIFQYYREEENGRGNFPPRFSGLQFPNYSSELNVNALELDDSALYLCASSLDKDGETQYFGPGTRLLVL.